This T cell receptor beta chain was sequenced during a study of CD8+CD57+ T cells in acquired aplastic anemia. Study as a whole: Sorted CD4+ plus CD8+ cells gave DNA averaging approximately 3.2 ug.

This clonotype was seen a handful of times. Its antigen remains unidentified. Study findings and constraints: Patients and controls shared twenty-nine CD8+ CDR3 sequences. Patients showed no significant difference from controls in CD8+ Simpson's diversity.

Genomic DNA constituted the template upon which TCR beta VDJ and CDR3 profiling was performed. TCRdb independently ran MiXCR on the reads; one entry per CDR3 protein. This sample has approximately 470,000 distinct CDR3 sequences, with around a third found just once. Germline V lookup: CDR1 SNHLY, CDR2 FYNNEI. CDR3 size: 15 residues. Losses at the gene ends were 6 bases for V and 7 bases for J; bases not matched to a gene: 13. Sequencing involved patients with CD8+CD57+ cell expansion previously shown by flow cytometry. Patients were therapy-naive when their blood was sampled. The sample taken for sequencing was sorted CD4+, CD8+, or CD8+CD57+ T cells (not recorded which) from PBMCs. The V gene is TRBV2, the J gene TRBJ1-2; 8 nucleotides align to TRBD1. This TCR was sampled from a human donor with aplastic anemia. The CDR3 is CASSSQGQGAGGYTF. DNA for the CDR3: TGTGCCAGCAGCTCACAGGGGCAGGGGGCCGGTGGCTACACCTTC.